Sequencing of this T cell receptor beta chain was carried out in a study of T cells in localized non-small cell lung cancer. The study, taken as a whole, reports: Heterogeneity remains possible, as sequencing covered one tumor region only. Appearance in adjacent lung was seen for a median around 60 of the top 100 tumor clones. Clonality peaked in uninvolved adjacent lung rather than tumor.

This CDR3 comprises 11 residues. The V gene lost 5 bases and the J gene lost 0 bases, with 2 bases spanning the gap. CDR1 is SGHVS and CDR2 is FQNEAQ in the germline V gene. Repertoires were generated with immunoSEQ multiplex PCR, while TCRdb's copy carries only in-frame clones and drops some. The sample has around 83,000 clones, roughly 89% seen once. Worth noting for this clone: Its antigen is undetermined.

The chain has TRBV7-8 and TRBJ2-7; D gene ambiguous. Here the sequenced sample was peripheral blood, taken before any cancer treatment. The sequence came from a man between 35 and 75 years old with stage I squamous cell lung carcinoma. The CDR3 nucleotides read TGTGCCAGCAGCCTCTCCTACGAGCAGTACTTC. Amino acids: CASSLSYEQYF.